Each of the 17 T cell receptor beta chains below was sequenced from the same sample in a study of T cells in Graves' hyperthyroidism and ophthalmopathy. The investigators amplified TCR beta CDR3 regions from RNA transcripts. The HTBI primer set was used in a first-round RT-PCR of the TCR CDR3. TCRdb processed the multiplex PCR reads anew with MiXCR; each CDR3 protein has one entry. The sample shows more than 500,000 distinct CDR3 sequences, roughly 16% of them seen only once. Sequenced: blood. The origin of the receptors is a woman younger than 45 with Graves' ophthalmopathy.

Many counts were recorded for this clonotype. The CDR3 DNA follows: TGTGCCACCCTGACCCCGACTATCTCCTACAATGAGCAGTTCTTC. It codes for CATLTPTISYNEQFF. The rearrangement links TRBV6-2 or TRBV6-3 to TRBJ2-1; D perhaps matches TRBD2 (5 bases). Trimming left V 10 bases short and J 0 bases short, with 16 bases between. The CDR3 is 15 amino acids. Looked up from germline, CDR1 is MNHEY and CDR2 is SVGEGT.

V gene TRBV12-3 or TRBV12-4 combines with J gene TRBJ1-5; weak D call: TRBD1 (6 bases). The CDR3 runs to 17 residues. V lost 4 bases to trimming and J lost 6 bases, with 22 bases between them. DNA for the CDR3: TGTGCCAGCAGTTACTCGATTACAGGGCGGTGGAGTCAGCCCCAGCATTTT. This gives the protein CASSYSITGRWSQPQHF.

Concerning this clonotype itself: The conserved phenylalanine or tryptophan normally closing the CDR3 is absent here, so this likely arose from a read error. The rearrangement links TRBV5-6 to TRBJ1-1; tentatively, D is TRBD1 (5 bases). CDR1 is SGHDT, CDR2 YYEEEE, per germline. V was pared by 4 bases and J by 6 bases, with 7 bases between. The CDR3 is 11 amino acids. The CDR3 DNA reads as TGTGCCAGCAGCCGAGGGGCTGAAGCTTTCCTT. Amino acids: CASSRGAEAFL.

This clonotype was seen many times. The chain combines TRBV12-3 or TRBV12-4 with TRBJ1-2; D is uncertain. The CDR3 is 13 residues long. V gave up 6 bases and J gave up 5 bases, with 13 bases separating them. The CDR3 loop reads CASRRGLLYGYTF. CDR3 nucleotides: TGTGCCAGCAGACGGGGTTTATTGTATGGCTACACCTTC.

This clonotype was detected ten times or more. CDR3 nucleotides: TGTGCCAGCAGTCTGGGCGTTAGCAATGAGCAGTTCTTC. This sequence encodes CASSLGVSNEQFF. The chain recombines TRBV27 with TRBJ2-1; no clear D. Trimming removed 5 bases at V and 6 bases at J, with 11 bases between. Germline loops: CDR1 MNHEY, CDR2 SMNVEV (reference sequence). The length of the CDR3 is 13 residues.

The rearrangement links TRBV7-2 to TRBJ2-3, with unresolved D. The V end lost 3 bases, the J end lost 2 bases, and 9 bases lay between the germline ends. CDR3 length equals 14 residues. The germline V gene encodes CDR1 SGHTA and CDR2 FQGNSA. CDR3 DNA sequence: TGTGCCAGCAGCTTTCTTCACTCCACAGATACGCAGTATTTT. Translation: CASSFLHSTDTQYF.

This clonotype occurred many times. The chain employs TRBV28 and TRBJ2-3, with TRBD2 matching over 7 bases. This CDR3 has 16 residues. Unmatched junction bases numbered 15, after V lost 6 bases and J lost 6 bases. Germline-derived CDR1 and CDR2 are MDHEN and SYDVKM. The CDR3 region has the DNA TGTGCCAGCAGCCGAACAGACTGGAGCGGGGTGGATACGCAGTATTTT. Translating gives CASSRTDWSGVDTQYF.

V usage is TRBV12-3 or TRBV12-4 and J usage is TRBJ2-7, with D hard to call. This CDR3 is built from 13 residues. Trimming pared 2 bases from V and 3 bases from J, leaving 8 bases between. CDR3 protein: CASSLNQFYEQYF. The CDR3 nucleotides read TGTGCCAGCAGTTTAAACCAGTTCTACGAGCAGTACTTC.

This clonotype turned up a few times. The V gene is TRBV27, the J gene TRBJ2-7, with TRBD1 identical over 7 bases. The V segment lost 5 bases and the J segment 6 bases; nucleotides outside the gene matches: 4. This CDR3 region has 12 residues. The germline V gene encodes CDR1 MNHEY and CDR2 SMNVEV (reference sequence). The CDR3 is CASSETGLEQYF. CDR3 in DNA: TGTGCCAGCAGTGAGACAGGGCTCGAGCAGTACTTC.

This chain links TRBV20-1 with TRBJ1-2, with 10 bases matching TRBD1. The CDR3 contains 13 residues. Per germline, CDR1 DFQATT and CDR2 SNEGSKA (reference sequence). V was clipped by 6 bases and J by 5 bases; unmatched bases: 6. The CDR3 nucleotides are TGCAGTGCCCTGCGGACAGGGGGTTATGGCTACACCTTC. Translated: CSALRTGGYGYTF.

In this sample, this clonotype turned up a few times. This chain joins TRBV18 and TRBJ2-2, with a possible D match to TRBD1 (6 bases). Germline CDR1 is KGHSH and CDR2 is LQKENI. V was trimmed by 6 bases and J by 6 bases, leaving 14 bases between them. This CDR3 region has 14 residues. CDR3 loop: CASSSYGQSGELFF. In nucleotides, the CDR3 is TGTGCCAGCTCGTCTTACGGACAGTCCGGGGAGCTGTTTTTT.

This clonotype was observed many times. J is TRBJ2-5 and V is TRBV27, with 9 bases fitting TRBD1. V trimming: 0 bases; J trimming: 5 bases; junction bases outside the gene matches: 10. Germline assignment: CDR1 MNHEY and CDR2 SMNVEV (reference sequence). The CDR3 has 17 residues. CDR3 protein: CASSLSATGGWEETQYF. CDR3 bases: TGTGCCAGCAGTTTATCGGCGACAGGGGGTTGGGAGGAGACCCAGTACTTC.

As regards this clonotype: The junction does not match germline at one end; this may be a read error. The chain has TRBV4-1 and TRBJ2-3; perhaps TRBD2 as D (6 bases). CDR3 size: 17 residues. Germline lookup yields CDR1 MGHRA and CDR2 YSYEKL. CDR3 amino acids: CAGSWSGLGTSTDTQYF. As DNA, the CDR3 is TGCGCCGGCAGCTGGAGCGGGTTGGGAACTAGCACAGATACGCAGTATTTT.

In its sample, this clonotype was seen many times. J is TRBJ2-7 and V is TRBV28; D is unclear. The CDR3 runs 12 residues. V was trimmed by 3 bases and J by 0 bases, leaving 3 bases between them. CDR1 is MDHEN and CDR2 is SYDVKM in the germline V gene. This chain's CDR3 is CASSLPSYEQYF. The CDR3 DNA reads as TGTGCCAGCAGTTTGCCCTCCTACGAGCAGTACTTC.

A few counts support this clonotype. The rearrangement links TRBV7-2 to TRBJ2-1, with D perhaps assigned TRBD1 or TRBD2 (5 bases each). V was pared by 1 base and J by 7 bases, with 11 bases between. Per germline, CDR1 SGHTA and CDR2 FQGNSA. The CDR3 has 14 residues. The CDR3 DNA follows: TGTGCCAGCAGCTTAGATGGGACCCTTAATGAGCAGTTCTTC. Encoded protein: CASSLDGTLNEQFF.

The chain joins TRBV6-5 to TRBJ2-7; D remains unclear. This CDR3 has 15 residues. V lost 4 bases and J 4 bases, leaving 17 bases between the germline ends. CDR1 and CDR2 (germline): MNHEY, SVGAGI. The CDR3 loop is CASSSVVDKPYEQYF. CDR3 sequence (DNA): TGTGCCAGCAGTTCCGTAGTAGACAAGCCTTACGAGCAGTACTTC.

In its sample, this clonotype was seen once. J is TRBJ2-3 and V is TRBV30; D may be TRBD2 (6 bases). Germline assignment: CDR1 GTSNPN and CDR2 SVGIG (reference sequence). V shed 0 bases and J shed 2 bases, with 12 bases lying between them. The CDR3 is 15 amino acids. The CDR3 DNA follows: TGTGCCTGGAGTGTAAACAGCGGGCTCACAGATACGCAGTATTTT. It codes for CAWSVNSGLTDTQYF.